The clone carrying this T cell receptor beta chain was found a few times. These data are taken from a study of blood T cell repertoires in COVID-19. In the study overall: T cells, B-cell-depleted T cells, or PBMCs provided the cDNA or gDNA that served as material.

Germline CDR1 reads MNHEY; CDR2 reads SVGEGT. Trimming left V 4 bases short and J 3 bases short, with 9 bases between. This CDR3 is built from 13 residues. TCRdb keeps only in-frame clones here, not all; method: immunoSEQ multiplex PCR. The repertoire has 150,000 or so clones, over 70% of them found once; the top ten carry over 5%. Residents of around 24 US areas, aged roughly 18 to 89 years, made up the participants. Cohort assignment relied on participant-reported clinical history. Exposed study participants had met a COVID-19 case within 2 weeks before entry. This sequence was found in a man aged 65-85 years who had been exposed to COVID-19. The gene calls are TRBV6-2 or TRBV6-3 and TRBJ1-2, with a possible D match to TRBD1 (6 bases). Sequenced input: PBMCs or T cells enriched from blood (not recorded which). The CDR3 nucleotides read TGTGCCAGCAGTTCCGGGACATACTATGGCTACACCTTC. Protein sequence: CASSSGTYYGYTF.